This is a list of T cell receptor beta chains from one sample in a study of early T cells in non-severe SARS-CoV-2 infection. TCRdb reprocessed the 5' RACE reads via MiXCR and lists one record per CDR3 protein. The sample holds 85,000 to 100,000 distinct CDR3 sequences, approximately 11% seen once. Sequenced input: whole blood. These receptors were collected from an adult who was a healthcare worker with PCR-confirmed SARS-CoV-2 infection or an uninfected control (not recorded which). Each CDR3 is given with its conserved first and last residue. Each record gives: J gene, clone size, D gene, V gene, CDR3 protein, CDR3 DNA. The D gene is left open where the match is weak. Clone size appears in some rows only: once, few, many, or a class for an expanded clone.

TRBJ2-1,few,NA,TRBV6-1,CASSPGPGGEQFF,TGTGCCAGCAGTCCGGGACCTGGGGGTGAGCAGTTCTTC
TRBJ1-2,few,NA,TRBV5-1,CASSFYSYTNYGYTF,TGCGCCAGCAGCTTCTACAGCTATACTAACTATGGCTACACCTTC
TRBJ2-1,many,NA,TRBV5-1,CASSREREVRLSYNDRQFF,TGCGCCAGCAGCCGAGAGAGGGAGGTTCGCCTTTCCTACAACGATCGGCAGTTCTTC
TRBJ2-7,few,TRBD1,TRBV3-1,CASGYRGYEQYF,TGTGCCAGCGGGTACAGGGGTTACGAGCAGTACTTC
TRBJ2-5,NA,NA,TRBV7-7,CASSSQGNQETQYF,TGTGCCAGCAGCTCGCAGGGTAACCAAGAGACCCAGTACTTC
TRBJ2-7,few,NA,TRBV14,CASSQPKKGLYEQYF,TGTGCCAGCAGCCAACCGAAAAAGGGCTTATACGAGCAGTACTTC
TRBJ1-1,few,NA,TRBV7-3,CASSTIGNTEAFF,TGTGCCAGCAGCACAATTGGGAACACTGAAGCTTTCTTT
TRBJ2-1,NA,NA,TRBV7-3,CASSLTSQANEQFF,TGTGCCAGCAGCTTAACGTCTCAAGCCAATGAGCAGTTCTTC
TRBJ1-2,NA,NA,TRBV7-2,CASSSEWWLAHGYTF,TGTGCCAGCAGCTCTGAATGGTGGCTTGCCCATGGCTACACCTTC
TRBJ2-7,NA,NA,TRBV13,CASSLGARKYEQYF,TGTGCCAGCAGCTTAGGGGCCAGGAAGTACGAGCAGTACTTC
TRBJ1-5,few,TRBD1,TRBV9,CASGQGASNQPQHF,TGTGCCAGCGGACAGGGGGCCAGCAATCAGCCCCAGCATTTT
TRBJ1-4,many,NA,TRBV2,CASSGDINEELFF,TGTGCCAGCAGTGGGGACATTAATGAAGAACTGTTTTTT
TRBJ1-2,NA,NA,TRBV3-1,CTSSQVPRAYGGYTF,TGTACCAGCAGCCAAGTCCCACGGGCATATGGCGGCTACACCTTC
TRBJ1-3,NA,NA,TRBV12-3/TRBV12-4,CASSPQVGSGNTIYF,TGTGCCAGCAGTCCCCAGGTGGGCTCTGGAAACACCATATATTTT
TRBJ2-7,NA,NA,TRBV2,CASSEPDSSYEQYF,TGTGCCAGCAGCGAACCGGACAGCTCCTACGAGCAGTACTTC
TRBJ2-1,few,NA,TRBV11-2,CASSFRRDSSYNEQFF,TGTGCCAGCAGCTTCCGGCGGGACAGCTCCTACAATGAGCAGTTCTTC
TRBJ1-1,NA,NA,TRBV12-5,CASGRNTEAFF,TGTGCTAGTGGCCGAAACACTGAAGCTTTCTTT
TRBJ2-3,few,NA,TRBV5-4,CASSLGSTADTQYF,TGTGCCAGCAGCTTGGGGTCCACGGCGGATACGCAGTATTTT
TRBJ1-5,many,NA,TRBV7-9,CASSIDSLHSNQPQHF,TGTGCCAGCAGCATAGACAGTTTACATAGCAATCAGCCCCAGCATTTT
TRBJ1-1,NA,NA,TRBV18,CASSPTPGEGSEAFF,TGTGCCAGCTCACCAACGCCGGGGGAGGGGTCTGAAGCTTTCTTT
TRBJ2-5,NA,NA,TRBV12-3/TRBV12-4,CASSQSGETQYF,TGTGCCAGCAGTCAGTCGGGAGAGACCCAGTACTTC
TRBJ2-1,NA,TRBD2,TRBV5-1,CASSWLSGGYNEQFF,TGCGCCAGCAGCTGGCTTAGCGGGGGTTACAATGAGCAGTTCTTC
TRBJ2-1,few,NA,TRBV6-5,CASSPEGASAYNEQFF,TGTGCCAGCAGTCCCGAGGGGGCTAGCGCTTACAATGAGCAGTTCTTC
TRBJ1-6,many,TRBD1,TRBV20-1,CSATGQVNSPLHF,TGCAGTGCTACTGGACAGGTTAATTCACCCCTCCACTTT
TRBJ2-7,few,TRBD2,TRBV20-1,CSASTSGDQYEQYF,TGCAGTGCTAGCACTAGCGGAGATCAATACGAGCAGTACTTC
TRBJ1-6,many,NA,TRBV27,CASSRQGYSPLHF,TGTGCCAGCTCCCGGCAGGGTTATTCACCCCTCCACTTT
TRBJ2-7,once,TRBD1,TRBV6-2/TRBV6-3,CASSWTGSSYEHYF,TGTGCCAGCAGTTGGACAGGGAGCTCCTACGAGCATTACTTC
TRBJ1-1,NA,NA,TRBV4-1,CASSQEPGGTEAFF,TGCGCCAGCAGCCAAGAGCCCGGGGGGACTGAAGCTTTCTTT
TRBJ2-7,many,NA,TRBV7-9,CASSFAAEQYF,TGTGCCAGCAGCTTTGCAGCGGAGCAGTACTTC
TRBJ1-4,few,TRBD1,TRBV7-6,CASSSQGDEKLFF,TGTGCCAGCAGCTCACAGGGGGACGAAAAACTGTTTTTT
TRBJ2-3,NA,NA,TRBV6-5,CASRLGGTGDTQYF,TGTGCCAGCCGCCTAGGGGGAACAGGGGATACGCAGTATTTT
TRBJ2-1,NA,NA,TRBV11-2,CASSRPGQGGNEQFF,TGTGCCAGCAGCCGCCCAGGGCAGGGGGGGAATGAGCAGTTCTTC
TRBJ2-1,NA,NA,TRBV6-5,CASSRSSGGGGGNEQFF,TGTGCCAGCAGTCGATCATCGGGCGGGGGCGGTGGCAATGAGCAGTTCTTC
TRBJ2-2,NA,TRBD1,TRBV12-3/TRBV12-4,CASSRDRANTGELFF,TGTGCCAGCAGTCGGGACAGGGCGAACACCGGGGAGCTGTTTTTT
TRBJ2-2,NA,TRBD2,TRBV5-1,CASSFTSGTNTGELFF,TGCGCCAGCAGCTTCACTAGCGGGACGAACACCGGGGAGCTGTTTTTT
TRBJ2-7,many,TRBD1,TRBV6-5,CASSYWTGNYEQYF,TGTGCCAGCAGTTACTGGACAGGGAACTACGAGCAGTACTTC
TRBJ2-4,many,TRBD2,TRBV10-1,CASSERLAGALAKNIQYF,TGCGCCAGCAGTGAGAGGTTAGCGGGGGCCTTAGCCAAAAACATTCAGTACTTC
TRBJ2-1,NA,NA,TRBV19,CATRPGGQASEQFF,TGTGCCACCCGTCCCGGGGGGCAGGCCAGTGAGCAGTTCTTC
TRBJ1-1,NA,NA,TRBV12-3/TRBV12-4,CASSPGARNTEAFF,TGTGCCAGCAGTCCGGGGGCGCGAAACACTGAAGCTTTCTTT
TRBJ2-7,few,NA,TRBV7-2,CASSLARSSSYEQYF,TGTGCCAGCAGCTTAGCGCGGTCCAGCTCCTACGAGCAGTACTTC
TRBJ1-1,NA,NA,TRBV6-5,CASRSLPLVMGEAFF,TGTGCCAGCAGGAGCCTTCCCTTGGTGATGGGTGAAGCTTTCTTT
TRBJ2-2,few,TRBD2,TRBV20-1,CSASSLAGGAGELFF,TGCAGTGCTAGTTCCCTAGCGGGAGGGGCCGGGGAGCTGTTTTTT
TRBJ1-2,few,NA,TRBV6-5,CASSSWNRDGYTF,TGTGCCAGCAGTTCCTGGAACAGGGATGGCTACACCTTC
TRBJ2-7,NA,TRBD2,TRBV29-1,CSATSGSRSYEQYF,TGCAGCGCGACTAGCGGGAGTCGGTCCTACGAGCAGTACTTC
TRBJ2-7,NA,NA,TRBV6-5,CASSYSSNSYEQYF,TGTGCCAGCAGTTACTCGAGCAACTCCTACGAGCAGTACTTC
TRBJ1-1,NA,TRBD1,TRBV29-1,CSVHLGTAKAFF,TGCAGCGTTCACCTCGGGACAGCAAAAGCTTTCTTT
TRBJ2-7,few,NA,TRBV18,CASSPTTYEQYF,TGTGCCAGCTCACCCACCACCTACGAGCAGTACTTC
TRBJ1-2,few,TRBD1,TRBV6-5,CASSYFDRGSRGYTF,TGTGCCAGCAGTTACTTCGACAGGGGATCGCGGGGCTACACCTTC
TRBJ1-4,few,TRBD1,TRBV6-5,CASSRNRGTNEKLFF,TGTGCCAGCAGTCGGAACAGGGGGACTAATGAAAAACTGTTTTTT
TRBJ2-5,many,NA,TRBV30,CAWSGPQETQYF,TGTGCCTGGAGTGGTCCTCAAGAGACCCAGTACTTC
TRBJ1-5,NA,TRBD1,TRBV5-6,CASSLWTGGEQPQHF,TGTGCCAGCAGCTTATGGACAGGGGGCGAGCAGCCCCAGCATTTT
TRBJ2-5,NA,NA,TRBV5-1,CASSLTVETQYF,TGCGCCAGCAGCTTGACGGTAGAGACCCAGTACTTC
TRBJ1-5,many,NA,TRBV2,CASSDEGVGQPQHF,TGTGCCAGCAGTGATGAGGGAGTCGGGCAGCCCCAGCATTTT
TRBJ1-4,few,NA,TRBV20-1,CSATRRASNEKLFF,TGCAGTGCTACCCGGAGAGCCTCAAATGAAAAACTGTTTTTT